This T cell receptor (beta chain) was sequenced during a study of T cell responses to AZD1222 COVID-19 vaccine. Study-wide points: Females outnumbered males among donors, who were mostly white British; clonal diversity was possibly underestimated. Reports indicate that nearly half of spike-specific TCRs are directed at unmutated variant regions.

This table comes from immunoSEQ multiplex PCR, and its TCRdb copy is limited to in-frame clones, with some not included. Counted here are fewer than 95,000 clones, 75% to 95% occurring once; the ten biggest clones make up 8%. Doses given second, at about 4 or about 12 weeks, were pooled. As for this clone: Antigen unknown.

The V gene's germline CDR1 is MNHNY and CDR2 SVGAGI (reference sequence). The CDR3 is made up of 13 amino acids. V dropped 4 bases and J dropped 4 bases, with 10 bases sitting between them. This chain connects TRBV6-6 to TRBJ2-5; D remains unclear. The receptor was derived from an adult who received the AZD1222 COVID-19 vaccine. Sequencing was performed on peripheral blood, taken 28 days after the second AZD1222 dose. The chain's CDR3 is CASSLRLLETQYF. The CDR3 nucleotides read TGTGCCAGCAGTTTGAGGCTTTTAGAGACCCAGTACTTC.